These 10 T cell receptor beta chains were sequenced from one sample in a study of shared clonotypes between healthy human individuals. The protocol was immunoSEQ multiplex PCR, while the TCRdb copy is restricted to in-frame clones and leaves out a portion. The table includes 2 million to 2.5 million clones, over 85% detected once. The sequenced sample consisted of naive CD4+ T cells from PBMCs. Documented subset: CD45RA+ positively selected. These receptors were taken from a man between 18 and 35 years old in good health. Some clones in this sample may be carry-over from other donors' samples.

This chain links TRBV11-2 with TRBJ2-3, with 12 bases that match TRBD2. This CDR3 has 19 amino acids. Germline V gene data show CDR1 as SGHAT and CDR2 as FQNNGV. Unmatched junction bases numbered 10, after V lost 1 base and J lost 2 bases. DNA of the CDR3: TGTGCCAGCAGCTTAGCGTGGGGACTAGCGGGTCGAAACACAGATACGCAGTATTTT. This gives the protein CASSLAWGLAGRNTDTQYF.

This chain links TRBV2 with TRBJ1-5; weak D call: TRBD1 (5 bases). V dropped 7 bases and J dropped 7 bases, with 14 bases sitting between them. Germline assignment: CDR1 SNHLY and CDR2 FYNNEI. This CDR3 has 13 residues. The CDR3 here is CASIRDPGQPQHF. The CDR3 DNA sequence: TGTGCCAGCATTCGGGACCCAGGGCAGCCCCAGCATTTT.

This clone was seen once. The rearrangement uses TRBV6-5 and TRBJ2-1; unclear D gene. The germline gives CDR1 MNHEY, CDR2 SVGAGI. This CDR3 comprises 15 residues. With 6 bases removed from V and 2 bases from J, the gap between germline ends came to 14 bases. CDR3 DNA sequence: TGTGCCAGCAGAACTCCGTTCACCCCCTACAATGAGCAGTTCTTC. Amino acids: CASRTPFTPYNEQFF.

V usage is TRBV9 and J usage is TRBJ2-2, with a possible D match to TRBD2 (5 bases). V was pared by 3 bases and J by 0 bases, with 12 bases between. Germline values: CDR1 SGDLS, CDR2 YYNGEE. There are 16 residues in the CDR3. CDR3 nucleotide sequence: TGTGCCAGCAGCGGAAGATCTAGCTCGAACACCGGGGAGCTGTTTTTT. It codes for CASSGRSSSNTGELFF.

The genes are TRBV7-8 and TRBJ1-5; TRBD1 matches 7 bases. V shed 5 bases and J 6 bases; nucleotides not matched to a gene: 7. CDR1 SGHVS and CDR2 FQNEAQ come from the germline V gene. CDR3 length: 14 amino acids. CDR3 in amino acids: CASSPDRVGQPQHF. DNA for the CDR3: TGTGCCAGCAGCCCTGACAGGGTTGGTCAGCCCCAGCATTTT. Full variable domain (outside the CDR3, taken from reference TRBV7-8 and TRBJ1-5): GAGVSQSPRYKVAKRGQDVALRCDPISGHVSLFWYQQALGQGPEFLTYFQNEAQLDKSGLPSDRFFAERPEGSVSTLKIQRTQQEDSAVYLCASSPDRVGQPQHFGDGTRLSIL.

The gene calls are TRBV23-1 and TRBJ2-7, with no clear D. TRBV23-1 is known as an ORF, though its function is uncertain. Trimming removed 6 bases at V and 7 bases at J, with 13 bases between. The CDR3 is 12 amino acids. For the CDR3, the DNA is TGCGCCAGCAGCCCAGTCCCTCGGGAGCAGTACTTC. Residues: CASSPVPREQYF.

Comment on this clone: This sample also contains other DNA sequences that code for the same CDR3. As DNA, the CDR3 is TGCGCCAGCAGGGCGGGAACGAACACCGGGGAGCTGTTTTTT. Translated: CASRAGTNTGELFF. The chain recombines TRBV5-1 with TRBJ2-2, with D maybe TRBD2 (6 bases). The CDR3 runs to 14 residues. V shed 5 bases and J shed 0 bases, with 8 bases lying between them. The germline gives CDR1 SGHRS, CDR2 YFSETQ.

The chain couples TRBV19 to TRBJ1-3; D may be TRBD1 (6 bases). V was pared by 6 bases and J by 4 bases, with 22 bases between. The CDR3 extends over 17 amino acids. The germline V gene has CDR1 LNHDA and CDR2 SQIVND (reference sequence). The CDR3 nucleotides read TGTGCCAGTAGCCCCAGGTGGGGGGCAGTATCCGGAAACACCATATATTTT. It specifies CASSPRWGAVSGNTIYF.

The chain employs TRBV6-5 and TRBJ2-7, with 9 bases matching TRBD1. Trimming took 6 bases from V and 2 from J; bases not matched to a gene: 5. This CDR3 has 14 amino acids. Germline CDR1 MNHEY, CDR2 SVGAGI. The CDR3 nucleotides are TGTGCCAGCAGACCGGGACAGGGCACCTACGAGCAGTACTTC. Protein product: CASRPGQGTYEQYF.

The chain recombines TRBV12-5 with TRBJ2-1; D unclear. The CDR3 length is 15 residues. Trimming removed 8 bases from V and 0 bases from J, with 14 bases in between. CDR1 LGHNT and CDR2 FRNRAP come from the germline V gene. CDR3 sequence reads: CASTIGVDSYNEQFF. DNA of the CDR3: TGTGCTAGTACAATTGGCGTGGACTCCTACAATGAGCAGTTCTTC. Drawing the rest from reference TRBV12-5 and TRBJ2-1, the complete variable domain is DARVTQTPRHKVTEMGQEVTMRCQPILGHNTVFWYRQTMMQGLELLAYFRNRAPLDDSGMPKDRFSAEMPDATLATLKIQPSEPRDSAVYFCASTIGVDSYNEQFFGPGTRLTVL.